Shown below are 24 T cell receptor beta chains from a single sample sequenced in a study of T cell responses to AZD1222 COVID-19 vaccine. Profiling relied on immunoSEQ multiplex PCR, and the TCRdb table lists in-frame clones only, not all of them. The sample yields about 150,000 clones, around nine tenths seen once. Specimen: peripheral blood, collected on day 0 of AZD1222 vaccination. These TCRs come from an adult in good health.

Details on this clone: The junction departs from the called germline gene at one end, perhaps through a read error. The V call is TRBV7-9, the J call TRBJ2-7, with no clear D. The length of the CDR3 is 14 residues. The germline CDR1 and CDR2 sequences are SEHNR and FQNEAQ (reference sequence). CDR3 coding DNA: TGTGCCAGCAGCTTAGGGGGAAACTCCTTCGAGCAGTACTTC. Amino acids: CASSLGGNSFEQYF. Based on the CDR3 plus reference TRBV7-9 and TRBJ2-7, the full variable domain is DTGVSQNPRHKITKRGQNVTFRCDPISEHNRLYWYRQTLGQGPEFLTYFQNEAQLEKSRLLSDRFSAERPKGSFSTLEIQRTEQGDSAMYLCASSLGGNSFEQYFGPGTRLTVT.

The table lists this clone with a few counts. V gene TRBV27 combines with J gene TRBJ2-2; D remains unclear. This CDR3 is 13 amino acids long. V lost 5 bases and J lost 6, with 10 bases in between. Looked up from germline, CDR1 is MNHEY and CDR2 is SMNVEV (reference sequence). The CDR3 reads CASSPPYAGELFF. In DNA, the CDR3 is TGTGCCAGCAGTCCCCCCTACGCCGGGGAGCTGTTTTTT.

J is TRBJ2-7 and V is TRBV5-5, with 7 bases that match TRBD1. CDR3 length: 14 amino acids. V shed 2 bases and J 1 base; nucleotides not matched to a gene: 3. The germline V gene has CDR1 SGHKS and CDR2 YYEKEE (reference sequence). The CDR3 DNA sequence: TGTGCCAGCAGCTTCAGACAGGGTTCCTACGAGCAGTACTTC. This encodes CASSFRQGSYEQYF.

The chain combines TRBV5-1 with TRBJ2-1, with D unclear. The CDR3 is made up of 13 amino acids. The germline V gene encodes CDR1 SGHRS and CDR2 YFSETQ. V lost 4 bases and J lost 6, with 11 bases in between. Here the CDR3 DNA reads TGCGCCAGCAGCCCGGAGTCCGGCAATGAGCAGTTCTTC. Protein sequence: CASSPESGNEQFF. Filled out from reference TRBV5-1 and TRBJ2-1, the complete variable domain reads KAGVTQTPRYLIKTRGQQVTLSCSPISGHRSVSWYQQTPGQGLQFLFEYFSETQRNKGNFPGRFSGRQFSNSRSEMNVSTLELGDSALYLCASSPESGNEQFFGPGTRLTVL.

The CDR3 DNA is TGTGCCAGCAGTTTAGCAGGCCGGTACAATGAGCAGTTCTTC. Its translation is CASSLAGRYNEQFF. The V call is TRBV6-5, the J call TRBJ2-1; D gene uncertain. The germline gives CDR1 MNHEY, CDR2 SVGAGI. The CDR3 spans 14 residues. Trimming removed 4 bases from V and 4 bases from J, with 11 bases in between.

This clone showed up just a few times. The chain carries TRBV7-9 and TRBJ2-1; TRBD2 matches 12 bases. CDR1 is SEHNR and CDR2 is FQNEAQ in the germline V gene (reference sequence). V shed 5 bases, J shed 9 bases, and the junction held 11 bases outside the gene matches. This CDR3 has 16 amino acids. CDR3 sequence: CASSSTSGGLLSEQFF. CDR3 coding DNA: TGTGCCAGCAGCAGTACTAGCGGGGGGCTCCTCAGTGAGCAGTTCTTC.

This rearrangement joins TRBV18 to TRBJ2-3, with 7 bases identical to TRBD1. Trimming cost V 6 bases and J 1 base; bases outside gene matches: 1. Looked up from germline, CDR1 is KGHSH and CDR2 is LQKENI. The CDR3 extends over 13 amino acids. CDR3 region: CASSGTGTDTQYF. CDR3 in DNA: TGTGCCAGCTCCGGGACAGGCACAGATACGCAGTATTTT.

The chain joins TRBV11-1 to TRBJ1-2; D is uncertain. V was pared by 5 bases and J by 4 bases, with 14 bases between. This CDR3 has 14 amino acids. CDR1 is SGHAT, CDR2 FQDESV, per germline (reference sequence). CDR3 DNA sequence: TGTGCCAGCAGCCCCGGGCCGACCGGCTATGGCTACACCTTC. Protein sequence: CASSPGPTGYGYTF. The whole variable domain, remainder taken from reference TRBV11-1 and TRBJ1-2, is EAEVAQSPRYKITEKSQAVAFWCDPISGHATLYWYRQILGQGPELLVQFQDESVVDDSQLPKDRFSAERLKGVDSTLKIQPAELGDSAMYLCASSPGPTGYGYTFGSGTRLTVV.

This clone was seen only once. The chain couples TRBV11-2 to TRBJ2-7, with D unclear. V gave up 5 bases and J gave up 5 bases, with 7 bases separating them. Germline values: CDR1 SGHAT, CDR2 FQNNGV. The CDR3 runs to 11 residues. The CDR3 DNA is TGTGCCAGCAGCCGAGGCCACGAGCAGTACTTC. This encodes CASSRGHEQYF.

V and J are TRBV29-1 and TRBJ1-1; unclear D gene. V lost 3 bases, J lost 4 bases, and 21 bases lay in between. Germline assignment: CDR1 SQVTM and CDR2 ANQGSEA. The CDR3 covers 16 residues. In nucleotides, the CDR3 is TGCAGCGTTGACACTACGGGCGGTGGCGGGTTCACTGAAGCTTTCTTT. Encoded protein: CSVDTTGGGGFTEAFF.

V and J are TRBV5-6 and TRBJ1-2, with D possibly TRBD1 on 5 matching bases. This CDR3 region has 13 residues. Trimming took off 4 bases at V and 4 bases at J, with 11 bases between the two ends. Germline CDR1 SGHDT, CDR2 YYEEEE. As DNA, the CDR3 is TGTGCCAGCAGCCTCGGGGGGACCTATGGCTACACCTTC. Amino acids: CASSLGGTYGYTF.

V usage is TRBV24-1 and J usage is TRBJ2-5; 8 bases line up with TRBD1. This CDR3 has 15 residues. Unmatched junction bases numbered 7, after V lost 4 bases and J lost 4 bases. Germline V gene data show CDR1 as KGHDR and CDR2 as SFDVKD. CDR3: CATSDLTGDLETQYF. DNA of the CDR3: TGTGCCACCAGTGACTTGACAGGGGATTTAGAGACCCAGTACTTC.

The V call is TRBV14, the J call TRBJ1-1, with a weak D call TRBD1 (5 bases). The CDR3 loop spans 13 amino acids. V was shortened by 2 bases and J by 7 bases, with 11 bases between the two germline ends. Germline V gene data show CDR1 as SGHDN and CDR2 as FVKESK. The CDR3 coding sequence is TGTGCCAGCAGCCAATATCTAGACAGTGAAGCTTTCTTT. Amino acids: CASSQYLDSEAFF.

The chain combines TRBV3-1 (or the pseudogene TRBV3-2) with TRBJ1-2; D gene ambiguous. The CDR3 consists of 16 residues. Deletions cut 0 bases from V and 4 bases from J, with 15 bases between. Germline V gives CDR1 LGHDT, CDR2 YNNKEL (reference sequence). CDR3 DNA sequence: TGTGCCAGCAGCCAAGATAGACTCAGGATAGGCTATGGCTACACCTTC. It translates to CASSQDRLRIGYGYTF.

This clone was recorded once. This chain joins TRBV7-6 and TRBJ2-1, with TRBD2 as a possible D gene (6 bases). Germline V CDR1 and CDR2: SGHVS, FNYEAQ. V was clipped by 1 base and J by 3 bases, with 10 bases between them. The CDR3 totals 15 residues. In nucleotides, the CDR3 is TGTGCCAGCAGCTTAGGGAGAGCGGGCTACAATGAGCAGTTCTTC. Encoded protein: CASSLGRAGYNEQFF.

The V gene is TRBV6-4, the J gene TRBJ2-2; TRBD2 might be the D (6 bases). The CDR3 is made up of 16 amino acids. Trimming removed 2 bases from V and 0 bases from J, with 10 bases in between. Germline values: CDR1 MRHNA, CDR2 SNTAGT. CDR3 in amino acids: CASSDGGSPNTGELFF. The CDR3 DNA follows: TGTGCCAGCAGTGACGGGGGGTCCCCGAACACCGGGGAGCTGTTTTTT.

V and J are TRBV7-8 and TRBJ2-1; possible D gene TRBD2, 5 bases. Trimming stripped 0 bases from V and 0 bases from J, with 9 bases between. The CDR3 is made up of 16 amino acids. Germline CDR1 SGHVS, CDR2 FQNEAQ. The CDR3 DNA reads TGTGCCAGCAGCTTAGCTCGGGGAAGCTCCTACAATGAGCAGTTCTTC. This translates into CASSLARGSSYNEQFF.

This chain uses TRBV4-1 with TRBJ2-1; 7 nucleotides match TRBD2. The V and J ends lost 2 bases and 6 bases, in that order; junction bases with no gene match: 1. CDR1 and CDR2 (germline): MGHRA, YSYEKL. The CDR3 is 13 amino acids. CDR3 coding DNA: TGCGCCAGCAGCCAATGGGGGGGCAATGAGCAGTTCTTC. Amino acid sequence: CASSQWGGNEQFF.

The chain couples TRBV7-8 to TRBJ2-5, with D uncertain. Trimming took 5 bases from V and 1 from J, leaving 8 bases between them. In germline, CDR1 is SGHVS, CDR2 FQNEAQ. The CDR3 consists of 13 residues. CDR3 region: CASSRAFQETQYF. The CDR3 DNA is TGTGCCAGCAGCCGGGCCTTCCAAGAGACCCAGTACTTC.

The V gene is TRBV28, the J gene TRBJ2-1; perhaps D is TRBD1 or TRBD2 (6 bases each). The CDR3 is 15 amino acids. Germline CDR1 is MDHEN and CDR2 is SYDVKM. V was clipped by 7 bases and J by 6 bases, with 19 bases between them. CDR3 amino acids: CASTSQGRTSNEQFF. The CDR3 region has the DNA TGTGCCAGCACCTCCCAGGGGAGGACGTCCAATGAGCAGTTCTTC.

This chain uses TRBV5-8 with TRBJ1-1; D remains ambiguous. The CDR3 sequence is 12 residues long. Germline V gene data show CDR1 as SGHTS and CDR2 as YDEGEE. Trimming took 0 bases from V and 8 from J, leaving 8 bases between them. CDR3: CASSLDRPEAFF. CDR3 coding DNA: TGTGCCAGCAGCTTGGATAGGCCCGAAGCTTTCTTT.

CDR3 nucleotide sequence: TGTGCCAGCAGCTTTAGCAACTACGAGCAGTACTTC. Translated, it gives CASSFSNYEQYF. The rearrangement uses TRBV7-9 and TRBJ2-7; D gene uncertain. Germline CDR1 is SEHNR and CDR2 is FQNEAQ (reference sequence). V gave up 3 bases and J gave up 3 bases, with 6 bases separating them. The length of the CDR3 is 12 residues.

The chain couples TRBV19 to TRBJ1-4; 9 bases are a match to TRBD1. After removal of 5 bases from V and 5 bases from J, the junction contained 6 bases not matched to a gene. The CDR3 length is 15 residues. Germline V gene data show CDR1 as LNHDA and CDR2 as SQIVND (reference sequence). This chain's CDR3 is CASSLPGTGNEKLFF. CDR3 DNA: TGTGCCAGTAGTTTACCCGGGACAGGGAATGAAAAACTGTTTTTT.

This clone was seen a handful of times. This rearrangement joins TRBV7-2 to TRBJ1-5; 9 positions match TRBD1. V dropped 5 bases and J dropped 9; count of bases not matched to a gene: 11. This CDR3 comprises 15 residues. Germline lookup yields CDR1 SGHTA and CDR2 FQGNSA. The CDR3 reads CASSPGQGPGTPQHF. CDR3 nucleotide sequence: TGTGCCAGCAGCCCCGGACAGGGGCCCGGAACGCCCCAGCATTTT.